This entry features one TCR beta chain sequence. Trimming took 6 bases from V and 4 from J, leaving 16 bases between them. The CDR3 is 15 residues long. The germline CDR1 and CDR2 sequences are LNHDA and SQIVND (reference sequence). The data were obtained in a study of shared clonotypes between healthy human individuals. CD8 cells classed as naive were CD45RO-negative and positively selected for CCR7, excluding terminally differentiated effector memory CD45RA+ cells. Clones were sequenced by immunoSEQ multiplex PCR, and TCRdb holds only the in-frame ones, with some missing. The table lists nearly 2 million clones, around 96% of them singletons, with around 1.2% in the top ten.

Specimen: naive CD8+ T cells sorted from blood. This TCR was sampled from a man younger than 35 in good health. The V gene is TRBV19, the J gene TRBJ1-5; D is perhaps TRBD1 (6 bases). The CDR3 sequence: CASSLASTGNQPQHF. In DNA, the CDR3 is TGTGCCAGTAGCCTGGCCTCCACAGGGAATCAGCCCCAGCATTTT.